The clone carrying this TCR beta chain came up a few times. Its antigen is unidentified. The data originate from a study of T-cell reconstitution after alpha-beta-depleted transplantation in children. Germline V lookup: CDR1 SQVTM, CDR2 ANQGSEA. Trimming removed 5 bases at V and 0 bases at J, with 11 bases between. This CDR3 is 14 amino acids long. Study findings and constraints: For some patients, TCRbeta diversity was high at day 60 because of recipient T cells and thymic progenitors that survived. By one year post-transplant, T-cell counts and diversity largely arose from T cells that were newly produced. Reportedly, only several hundred clones from non-depleted graft cells drove alpha-beta T-cell counts at about two months.

Construction of the TCRbeta library involved unique molecular identifiers. TCRdb called the PCR reads again in MiXCR, with one record for every CDR3 protein. The sample has around 600,000 distinct CDR3 sequences, 23% seen once. The specimen comprised PBMCs, mostly from graft donor cells, sampled 360 days after TCRalphabeta/CD19-depleted stem cell transplant. The gene calls are TRBV29-1 and TRBJ1-3; D might be TRBD1 (5 bases). The receptor's source is a boy younger than two who had a stem cell transplant for acute myeloid leukemia, so the T cells may come from the graft donor. The CDR3 region is CSVSDRHSGNTIYF. The CDR3 DNA reads as TGCAGCGTTTCCGACAGACACTCTGGAAACACCATATATTTT.